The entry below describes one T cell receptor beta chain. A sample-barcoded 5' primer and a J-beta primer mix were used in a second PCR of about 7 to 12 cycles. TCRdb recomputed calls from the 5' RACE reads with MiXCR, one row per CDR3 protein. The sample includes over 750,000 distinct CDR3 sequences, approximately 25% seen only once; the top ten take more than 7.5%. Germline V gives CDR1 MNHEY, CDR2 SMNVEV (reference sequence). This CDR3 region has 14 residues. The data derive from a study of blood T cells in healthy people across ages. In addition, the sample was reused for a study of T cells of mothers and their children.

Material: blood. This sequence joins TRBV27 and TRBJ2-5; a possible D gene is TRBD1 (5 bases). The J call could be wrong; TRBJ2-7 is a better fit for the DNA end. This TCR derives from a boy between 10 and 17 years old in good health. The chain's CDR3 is CASAISGKAYEQYF. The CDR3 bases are TGTGCCAGCGCCATCTCAGGGAAAGCCTACGAGCAGTACTTC.